This is a list of T cell receptor beta chains from one sample in a study of graft-versus-host responses after intestinal transplantation. Profiled with immunoSEQ multiplex PCR; TCRdb holds only in-frame clones, not every one. This repertoire shows some 96,000 clones, roughly 84% found once; its top ten account for 0.85% to 1%. No antigen is known for these receptors. The input for sequencing was unstimulated CD4+ T cells sorted from spleen or lymph node cells, taken before transplant. Source of these receptors: a human donor who was the organ donor for an intestinal transplant. Both conserved end residues are part of each CDR3. A D gene is named only where the DNA matches it firmly. The size of a clone is reported for some rows only, either as once, few or many, or as a class for expanded clones.

D gene: NA; clone size: NA; V gene: TRBV6-5; J gene: TRBJ1-1; CDR3 DNA: TGTGCCAGCAGTTACCGGGGGAGTAAGACTGAAGCTTTCTTT; CDR3 protein: CASSYRGSKTEAFF
D gene: NA; clone size: few; V gene: TRBV5-4; J gene: TRBJ2-2; CDR3 DNA: TGTGCCAGCAGCTCCACTAGATCCGGGGAGCTGTTTTTT; CDR3 protein: CASSSTRSGELFF
D gene: NA; clone size: NA; V gene: TRBV29-1; J gene: TRBJ2-3; CDR3 DNA: TGCAGCGCTGGTGGTGGAACCCCTGGGGGAACAGATACGCAGTATTTT; CDR3 protein: CSAGGGTPGGTDTQYF
D gene: NA; clone size: NA; V gene: TRBV5-1; J gene: TRBJ2-1; CDR3 DNA: TGCGCCAGCAGCGTCCGACAGCACAATGAGCAGTTCTTC; CDR3 protein: CASSVRQHNEQFF
D gene: TRBD2; clone size: NA; V gene: TRBV28; J gene: TRBJ2-1; CDR3 DNA: TGTGCCAGCAATCCCAGCGGGAGGTATGAGCAGTTCTTC; CDR3 protein: CASNPSGRYEQFF
D gene: NA; clone size: NA; V gene: TRBV5-1; J gene: TRBJ1-1; CDR3 DNA: TGCGCCAGCAGCAACTTAAATAAACAGGAAGCTTTCTTT; CDR3 protein: CASSNLNKQEAFF
D gene: NA; clone size: NA; V gene: TRBV25-1; J gene: TRBJ1-1; CDR3 DNA: TGTGCCAGCAGTCTGAGGGGGGGGAACACTGAAGCTTTCTTT; CDR3 protein: CASSLRGGNTEAFF
D gene: TRBD2; clone size: NA; V gene: TRBV28; J gene: TRBJ2-7; CDR3 DNA: TGTGCCAGCAGTCCGTTGCGGGGGGGCTCATACGAGCAGTACTTC; CDR3 protein: CASSPLRGGSYEQYF
D gene: NA; clone size: once; V gene: TRBV18; J gene: TRBJ2-7; CDR3 DNA: TGTGCCAGCTCACCACAGACGACAGCCTCTTACGAGCAGTACTTC; CDR3 protein: CASSPQTTASYEQYF
D gene: NA; clone size: NA; V gene: TRBV4-1; J gene: TRBJ1-3; CDR3 DNA: TGCGCCAGCAGCCAAGCGGGGACTTTCTCTGGAAACACCATATATTTT; CDR3 protein: CASSQAGTFSGNTIYF
D gene: TRBD2; clone size: NA; V gene: TRBV6-1; J gene: TRBJ2-1; CDR3 DNA: TGTGCCAGCAGTGAAGAGGAGTGGGCGGGGGATCGCCTTGACGAGCAGTTCTTC; CDR3 protein: CASSEEEWAGDRLDEQFF
D gene: TRBD1; clone size: NA; V gene: TRBV28; J gene: TRBJ1-2; CDR3 DNA: TGTGCCAGCAGGCCTTTCCCGGGACAGATGCGAGGGGGGTATGGCTACACCTTC; CDR3 protein: CASRPFPGQMRGGYGYTF
D gene: TRBD2; clone size: NA; V gene: TRBV2; J gene: TRBJ2-1; CDR3 DNA: TGTGCCAGCAGTGATATGGGACTAACCTCCTACAATGAGCAGTTCTTC; CDR3 protein: CASSDMGLTSYNEQFF
D gene: NA; clone size: NA; V gene: TRBV4-1; J gene: TRBJ2-1; CDR3 DNA: TGCGCCAGCAGCCAAGATATAGGGATCAATGAGCAGTTCTTC; CDR3 protein: CASSQDIGINEQFF
D gene: NA; clone size: NA; V gene: TRBV5-1; J gene: TRBJ2-7; CDR3 DNA: TGCGCCAGCAGCTTGGACACATCTTTCGGCGAGCAGTACTTC; CDR3 protein: CASSLDTSFGEQYF
D gene: NA; clone size: NA; V gene: TRBV7-9; J gene: TRBJ2-3; CDR3 DNA: TGTGCCAGCAGCTTACAGGAGAGCACAGATACGCAGTATTTT; CDR3 protein: CASSLQESTDTQYF
D gene: TRBD1; clone size: once; V gene: TRBV6-6; J gene: TRBJ2-7; CDR3 DNA: TGTGCCAGCAGTTACTCCGACAGGGGACCCTACGAGCAGTACTTC; CDR3 protein: CASSYSDRGPYEQYF
D gene: NA; clone size: NA; V gene: TRBV4-2; J gene: TRBJ2-7; CDR3 DNA: TGTGCCAGCAGCCAAGAAGTGGTTTCCTACGAGCAGTACTTC; CDR3 protein: CASSQEVVSYEQYF
D gene: TRBD2; clone size: NA; V gene: TRBV5-4; J gene: TRBJ2-3; CDR3 DNA: TGTGCCAGCAGCTTGGTGTTCGGGGGGGCCTTCGGAGATACGCAGTATTTT; CDR3 protein: CASSLVFGGAFGDTQYF
D gene: NA; clone size: NA; V gene: TRBV7-8; J gene: TRBJ1-6; CDR3 DNA: TGTGCCAGCAGCTTGAGGCTTTCTACCGGTTCACCCCTCCACTTT; CDR3 protein: CASSLRLSTGSPLHF
D gene: TRBD2; clone size: NA; V gene: TRBV4-1; J gene: TRBJ2-5; CDR3 DNA: TGCGCCAGCAGCCAGGGACTAGCGGGGGGCGCGGGCCAAGAGACCCAGTACTTC; CDR3 protein: CASSQGLAGGAGQETQYF
D gene: TRBD2; clone size: NA; V gene: TRBV9; J gene: TRBJ2-5; CDR3 DNA: TGTGCCAGCAGCCCGGGGGGAGCGGGGGGGCGAGAGACCCAGTACTTC; CDR3 protein: CASSPGGAGGRETQYF
D gene: TRBD1; clone size: NA; V gene: TRBV5-1; J gene: TRBJ1-2; CDR3 DNA: TGCGCCAGCAGCCCAGACAGGGGGCCGGGGGGCTACACCTTC; CDR3 protein: CASSPDRGPGGYTF
D gene: NA; clone size: NA; V gene: TRBV7-2; J gene: TRBJ2-4; CDR3 DNA: TGTGCCAGCCCGGGGACATCCAAAAACATTCAGTACTTC; CDR3 protein: CASPGTSKNIQYF